This TCR beta chain emerged from a study of post-analysis software for immune sequencing data. The overall study: Relapsing-remitting, secondary progressive and progressive-relapsing forms made up the multiple sclerosis disease courses.

This CDR3 spans 16 amino acids. V shed 1 base and J 4 bases; nucleotides not matched to a gene: 6. The authors incorporated unique molecular identifiers into the TCR beta cDNA libraries. There were 1 to 10 million T cells, and approximately 480,000 cDNA molecules came from them. TCRdb passed the PCR reads through MiXCR, listing each CDR3 protein once. This table holds roughly 670,000 distinct CDR3 sequences, 55% to 60% found once. Remarks on this clonotype: The antigen is not known.

Overall study findings and caveats: A handful of TRBV segments were significantly more frequent in patients than in controls. TRBV5-6, TRBV5-1 and TRBV20-1 were among these segments. Controls significantly exceeded multiple sclerosis patients in normalized Chao1 diversity.

The sequence derives from a girl aged 2 to 9 with multiple sclerosis. The sequencing input was blood. The rearrangement uses TRBV12-3 or TRBV12-4 and TRBJ2-7; 11 bases agree with TRBD2. For the CDR3, the DNA is TGTGCCAGCAGTTTAGGGCTAGCGGGAGGAAGGTACGAGCAGTACTTC. Translation gives CASSLGLAGGRYEQYF.